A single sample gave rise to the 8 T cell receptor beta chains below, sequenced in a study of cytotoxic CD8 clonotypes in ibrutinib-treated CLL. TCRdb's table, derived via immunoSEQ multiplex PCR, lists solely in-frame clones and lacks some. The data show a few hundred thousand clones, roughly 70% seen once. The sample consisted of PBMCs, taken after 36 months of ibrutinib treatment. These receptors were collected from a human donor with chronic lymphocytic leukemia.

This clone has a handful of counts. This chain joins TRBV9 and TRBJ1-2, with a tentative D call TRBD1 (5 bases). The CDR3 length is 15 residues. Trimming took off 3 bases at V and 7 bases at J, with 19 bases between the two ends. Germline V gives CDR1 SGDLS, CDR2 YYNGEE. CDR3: CASSATPGGVGGYTF. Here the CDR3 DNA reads TGTGCCAGCAGCGCCACCCCCGGGGGGGTAGGTGGCTACACCTTC. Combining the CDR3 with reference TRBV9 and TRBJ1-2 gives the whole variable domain DSGVTQTPKHLITATGQRVTLRCSPRSGDLSVYWYQQSLDQGLQFLIQYYNGEERAKGNILERFSAQQFPDLHSELNLSSLELGDSALYFCASSATPGGVGGYTFGSGTRLTVV.

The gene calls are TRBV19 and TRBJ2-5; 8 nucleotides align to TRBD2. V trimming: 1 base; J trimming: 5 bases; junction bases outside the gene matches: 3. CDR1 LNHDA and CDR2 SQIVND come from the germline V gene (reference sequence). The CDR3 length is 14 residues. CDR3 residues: CASSIAGGVETQYF. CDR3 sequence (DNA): TGTGCCAGTAGTATAGCGGGAGGGGTGGAGACCCAGTACTTC.

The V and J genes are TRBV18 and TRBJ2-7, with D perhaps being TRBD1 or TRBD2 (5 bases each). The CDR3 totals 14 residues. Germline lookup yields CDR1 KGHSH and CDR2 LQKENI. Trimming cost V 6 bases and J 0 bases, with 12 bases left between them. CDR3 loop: CASSQPGSSYEQYF. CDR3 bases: TGTGCCAGCTCCCAGCCAGGGAGCTCCTACGAGCAGTACTTC. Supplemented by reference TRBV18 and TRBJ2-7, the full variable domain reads NAGVMQNPRHLVRRRGQEARLRCSPMKGHSHVYWYRQLPEEGLKFMVYLQKENIIDESGMPKERFSAEFPKEGPSILRIQQVVRGDSAAYFCASSQPGSSYEQYFGPGTRLTVT.

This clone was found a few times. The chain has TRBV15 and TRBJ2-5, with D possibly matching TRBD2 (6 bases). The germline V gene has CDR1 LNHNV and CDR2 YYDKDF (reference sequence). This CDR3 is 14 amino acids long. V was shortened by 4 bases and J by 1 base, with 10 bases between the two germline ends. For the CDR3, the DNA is TGTGCCACCAGCAACGGCGGGACCCAAGAGACCCAGTACTTC. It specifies CATSNGGTQETQYF.

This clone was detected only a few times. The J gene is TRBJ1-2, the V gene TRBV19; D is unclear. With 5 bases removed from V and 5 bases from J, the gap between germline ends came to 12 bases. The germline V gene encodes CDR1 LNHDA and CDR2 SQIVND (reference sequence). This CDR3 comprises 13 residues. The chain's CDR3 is CASSVGILYGYTF. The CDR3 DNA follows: TGTGCCAGTAGTGTGGGAATACTATATGGCTACACCTTC.

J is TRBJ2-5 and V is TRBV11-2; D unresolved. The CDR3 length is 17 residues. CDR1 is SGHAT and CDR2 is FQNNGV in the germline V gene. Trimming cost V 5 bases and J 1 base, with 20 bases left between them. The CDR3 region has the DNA TGTGCCAGCAGCCCCAACGAGATGGGAACATTCCAAGAGACCCAGTACTTC. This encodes CASSPNEMGTFQETQYF.

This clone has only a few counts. The DNA for the CDR3 is TGTGCCAGCTCACCAGATTACTACGAGCAGTACTTC. This translates into CASSPDYYEQYF. The rearrangement joins TRBV18 to TRBJ2-7; the D is unclear. V was shortened by 2 bases and J by 3 bases, with 5 bases between the two germline ends. The CDR3 contains 12 residues. The germline V gene has CDR1 KGHSH and CDR2 LQKENI.

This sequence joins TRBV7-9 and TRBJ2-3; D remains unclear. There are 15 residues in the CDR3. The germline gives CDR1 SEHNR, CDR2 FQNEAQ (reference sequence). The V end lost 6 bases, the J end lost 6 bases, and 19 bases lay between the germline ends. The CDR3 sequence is CASRSWDDWVDTQYF. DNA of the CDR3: TGTGCCAGCAGATCTTGGGATGATTGGGTGGATACGCAGTATTTT.